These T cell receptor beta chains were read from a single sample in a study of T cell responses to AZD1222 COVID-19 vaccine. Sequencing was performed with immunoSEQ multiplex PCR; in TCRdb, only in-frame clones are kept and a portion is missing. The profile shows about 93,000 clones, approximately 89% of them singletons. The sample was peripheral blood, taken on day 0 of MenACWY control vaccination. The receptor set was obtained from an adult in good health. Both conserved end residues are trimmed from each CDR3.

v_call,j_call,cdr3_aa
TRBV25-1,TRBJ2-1,ASSPGLAGGRF
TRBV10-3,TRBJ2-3,AISVGAGTQY
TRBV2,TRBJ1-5,ASSVGQPQH
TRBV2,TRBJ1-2,ASSEALLGGYT
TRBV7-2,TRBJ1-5,ASSPSRRDRGSNQPQH
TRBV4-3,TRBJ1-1,ASSQEIAVSEAF
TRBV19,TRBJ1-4,ASSIGRESEKLF
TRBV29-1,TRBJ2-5,SAALRQKETQY
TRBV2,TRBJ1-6,ASRYRGESPLH
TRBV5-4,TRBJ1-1,ASSLGENTEAF
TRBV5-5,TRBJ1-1,ASRGRDRGEAF
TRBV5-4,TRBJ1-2,ASSLGQGAYGYGYT
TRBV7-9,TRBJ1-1,ASSLGDRVDTEAF
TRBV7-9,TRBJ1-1,ASRGMNTEAF
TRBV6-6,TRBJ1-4,ASSPPSAKLNEKLF
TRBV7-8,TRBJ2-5,ASSFQETQY
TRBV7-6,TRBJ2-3,ASSLDPQVIGSTDTQY
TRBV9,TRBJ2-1,ASSLAGGLSHEQF
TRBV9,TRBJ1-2,ASSPGYPKNYGYT
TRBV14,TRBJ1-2,ASSPTGTGKFLVGGYT
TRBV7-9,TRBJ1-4,ASSLDLREGSEKLF
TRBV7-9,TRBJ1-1,ASSLDRRDTEAF
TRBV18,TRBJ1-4,ASSPNIATNEKLF
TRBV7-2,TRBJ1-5,ASSLVERQPQH
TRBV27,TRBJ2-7,ASRFLSSYEQY
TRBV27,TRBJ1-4,ASSRTGLNEKLF
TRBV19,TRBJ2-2,ASSIVVNGELF
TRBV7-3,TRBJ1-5,ASSLGEVNQPQH
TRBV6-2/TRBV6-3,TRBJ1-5,ASTPDEGPQH
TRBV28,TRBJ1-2,ASSLGGYGYT
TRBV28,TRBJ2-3,ASSQVTGTQY
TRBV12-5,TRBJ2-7,ASGPPGGSSYEQY
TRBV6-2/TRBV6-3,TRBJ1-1,ASSNNLGDTEAF
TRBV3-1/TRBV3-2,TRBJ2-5,ASSQDLGRETQY
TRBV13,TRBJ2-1,ASSPEWGNEQF
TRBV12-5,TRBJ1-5,ASGLVPGQGYQPQH
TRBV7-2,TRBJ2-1,ASSLLVSYNEQF
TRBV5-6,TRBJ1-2,ASSSQGEPYYGYT
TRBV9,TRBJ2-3,ASSAGLAGGPITDTQY
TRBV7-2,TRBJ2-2,ASSLVQGTGELF
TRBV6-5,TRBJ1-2,ASSSGQGSYGYT
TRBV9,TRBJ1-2,ASSVEGQGGGYT
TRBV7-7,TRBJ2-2,ASSRGDGRSNTGELF
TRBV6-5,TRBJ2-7,ASSYGQSSYEQY
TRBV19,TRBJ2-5,ASSPISGGARETQY
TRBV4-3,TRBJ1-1,ASSQDYYQTGGTTEAF
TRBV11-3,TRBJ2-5,ASSPDRAGETQY
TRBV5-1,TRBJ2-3,ASSTDREKDTQY
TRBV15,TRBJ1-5,ATSRARGVRQPQH
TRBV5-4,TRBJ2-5,ASSRNRGRQETQY
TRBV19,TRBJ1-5,ASSIGGNNQPQH
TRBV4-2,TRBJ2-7,ASSQVQGAGYEQY
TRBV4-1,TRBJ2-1,ASSQEQYNEQF
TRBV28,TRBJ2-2,ASSLSDWGRYTGELF